Below, 31 T cell receptor beta chains from the same sample are listed, as sequenced in a study of blood T cell repertoires in COVID-19 (TCRdb year 2020). Libraries were prepared through the immunoSEQ multiplex PCR assay. TCRdb provides this immuneACCESS table in a form limited to in-frame rearrangements. Some clones are lacking; in checked studies, under half of them reflect an unresolved V gene, and why the rest are absent is not known. The sample data list about 230,000 clones, and 75% to 90% of these were observed just once. The ten largest clones capture less than 3.5% of the sample. Sequences were obtained from peripheral blood. The receptors originated from a man between 25 and 39 years old with COVID-19, enrolled during active disease.

The rearrangement links TRBV6-6 to TRBJ2-7, with D maybe TRBD2 (5 bases). V shed 5 bases and J shed 7 bases, with 15 bases lying between them. CDR1 is MNHNY and CDR2 is SVGAGI in the germline V gene (reference sequence). This CDR3 has 13 amino acids. CDR3 protein: CASSPPKTGEQYF. CDR3 nucleotides: TGTGCCAGCAGTCCCCCGAAGACGGGGGAGCAGTACTTC.

This clone was recorded only once. The V call is TRBV30, the J call TRBJ2-7, with D perhaps matching TRBD2 (5 bases). This CDR3 spans 11 amino acids. V lost 4 bases and J lost 6, with 10 bases in between. The germline CDR1 and CDR2 sequences are GTSNPN and SVGIG (reference sequence). Here the CDR3 DNA reads TGTGCCTGGACCTCGGCGGGCGAGCAGTACTTC. Translated: CAWTSAGEQYF.

V is TRBV11-2 and J is TRBJ1-1, with D possibly TRBD1 on 6 matching bases. From germline, CDR1 is SGHAT and CDR2 FQNNGV. The CDR3 is 13 amino acids. Trimming cost V 6 bases and J 4 bases, with 12 bases left between them. This CDR3 reads CASRETGSTEAFF. In DNA, the CDR3 is TGTGCCAGCAGGGAAACAGGGTCCACTGAAGCTTTCTTT.

This clone was seen a few times. The chain uses TRBV7-9 and TRBJ1-1; 7 bases line up with TRBD1. With 6 bases clipped from V and 4 bases from J, the junction kept 8 bases outside the gene matches. The germline V gene has CDR1 SEHNR and CDR2 FQNEAQ (reference sequence). The CDR3 consists of 14 residues. CDR3: CASRSPRGTTEAFF. CDR3 in DNA: TGTGCCAGCAGGTCCCCCAGGGGGACCACTGAAGCTTTCTTT.

V gene TRBV6-1 combines with J gene TRBJ1-1; D is perhaps TRBD1 (5 bases). Trimming removed 5 bases from V and 1 base from J, with 8 bases in between. The CDR3 consists of 13 residues. Germline V gene data show CDR1 as MNHNS and CDR2 as SASEGT. For the CDR3, the DNA is TGTGCCAGCAGTCTTACAGGGAACACTGAAGCTTTCTTT. Translating gives CASSLTGNTEAFF.

The chain carries TRBV27 and TRBJ1-2; 10 nucleotides match TRBD1. The V and J ends lost 6 bases and 5 bases, in that order; junction bases with no gene match: 12. The CDR3 covers 16 residues. Germline V CDR1 and CDR2: MNHEY, SMNVEV (reference sequence). The CDR3 protein is CASSHGYGTGDYGYTF. The CDR3 coding sequence is TGTGCCAGCAGCCACGGTTACGGGACAGGGGATTATGGCTACACCTTC.

The chain combines TRBV7-2 with TRBJ1-1, with unresolved D. This CDR3 comprises 13 residues. Trimming pared 5 bases from V and 4 bases from J, leaving 11 bases between. Germline V gene lookup returns CDR1 SGHTA and CDR2 FQGNSA. This chain's CDR3 is CASSPQSLTEAFF. The CDR3 DNA reads as TGTGCCAGCAGCCCACAGAGTCTCACTGAAGCTTTCTTT.

The chain employs TRBV7-9 and TRBJ2-7, with 8 bases lining up with TRBD1. With 5 bases clipped from V and 0 bases from J, the junction kept 6 bases outside the gene matches. CDR3 length: 15 residues. Germline CDR1 is SEHNR and CDR2 is FQNEAQ (reference sequence). DNA for the CDR3: TGTGCCAGCAGCCCAGGGGGCAGTGCCTCCTACGAGCAGTACTTC. This translates into CASSPGGSASYEQYF.

J is TRBJ1-1 and V is TRBV30; maybe TRBD1 (6 bases). The CDR3 extends over 13 amino acids. The V end lost 2 bases, the J end lost 5 bases, and 12 bases lay between the germline ends. The germline V gene encodes CDR1 GTSNPN and CDR2 SVGIG (reference sequence). The CDR3 protein is CAWSRGGWTEAFF. The CDR3 DNA follows: TGTGCCTGGAGTAGGGGGGGATGGACTGAAGCTTTCTTT.

The chain recombines TRBV6-1 with TRBJ2-7, with TRBD2 identical over 12 bases. The J segment lost 5 bases and the V segment lost 0 bases, leaving 5 bases of the junction unmatched. Per germline, CDR1 MNHNS and CDR2 SASEGT. The CDR3 runs 16 residues. The CDR3 coding sequence is TGTGCCAGCAGTGAAGCTACTAGCGGGGGGTGGGACGAGCAGTACTTC. Amino acids: CASSEATSGGWDEQYF.

The chain has TRBV30 and TRBJ2-7; the D is unclear. CDR3 size: 13 residues. The V gene's germline CDR1 is GTSNPN and CDR2 SVGIG (reference sequence). V was clipped by 2 bases and J by 7 bases, with 15 bases between them. CDR3 in amino acids: CAWSPELGWEQYF. CDR3 DNA: TGTGCCTGGAGTCCTGAGCTCGGGTGGGAGCAGTACTTC.

The genes are TRBV2 and TRBJ1-2; 7 bases match TRBD1. Looked up from germline, CDR1 is SNHLY and CDR2 is FYNNEI. The CDR3 runs to 14 residues. The V gene end was trimmed by 6 bases and the J gene end by 3 bases; junction bases not matched to a gene: 7. The CDR3 coding sequence is TGTGCCAGCAGCCTCACCGACAGGGACTATGGCTACACCTTC. It codes for CASSLTDRDYGYTF.

V gene TRBV19 combines with J gene TRBJ2-3, with a tentative D call TRBD1 (5 bases). Trimming removed 3 bases from V and 5 bases from J, with 9 bases in between. The CDR3 runs to 13 residues. CDR1 is LNHDA, CDR2 SQIVND, per germline (reference sequence). Written as DNA, the CDR3 is TGTGCCAGTAGTATCCAGGGCTTAGATACGCAGTATTTT. It is translated as CASSIQGLDTQYF.

The V gene is TRBV19, the J gene TRBJ2-1; 7 bases align to TRBD1. Trimming removed 5 bases from V and 0 bases from J; junction bases left unmatched: 4. The CDR3 consists of 15 residues. CDR1 LNHDA and CDR2 SQIVND come from the germline V gene (reference sequence). CDR3 region: CASSPDRYSYNEQFF. CDR3 DNA: TGTGCCAGTAGTCCGGACAGGTACTCCTACAATGAGCAGTTCTTC.

The chain joins TRBV28 to TRBJ1-5, with D possibly being TRBD1 (6 bases). This CDR3 is 16 amino acids long. Germline values: CDR1 MDHEN, CDR2 SYDVKM. V gave up 2 bases and J gave up 4 bases, with 15 bases separating them. The CDR3: CASSLLRTAQNQPQHF. Here the CDR3 DNA reads TGTGCCAGCAGTTTACTGCGGACAGCTCAAAATCAGCCCCAGCATTTT.

The chain employs TRBV7-9 and TRBJ2-7; 12 bases align to TRBD2. The trim removed 4 bases at V and 5 bases at J, leaving 18 bases unmatched. Germline assignment: CDR1 SEHNR and CDR2 FQNEAQ (reference sequence). The CDR3 has 19 amino acids. The CDR3 loop is CASSSPLPLLAGGHHEQYF. The CDR3 nucleotides read TGTGCCAGCAGCTCCCCCCTCCCCCTACTAGCGGGAGGCCACCACGAGCAGTACTTC.

The rearrangement uses TRBV3-1 (or the pseudogene TRBV3-2) and TRBJ1-3; D may be TRBD1 (5 bases). This CDR3 has 15 amino acids. Germline CDR1 reads LGHDT; CDR2 reads YNNKEL (reference sequence). The ends were cut back, 5 bases at V and 2 bases at J, with 13 bases in the middle. CDR3 sequence reads: CASSSFRVPGNTIYF. For the CDR3, the DNA is TGTGCCAGCAGCTCATTCAGGGTTCCTGGAAACACCATATATTTT.

The rearrangement uses TRBV30 and TRBJ1-1; the match to TRBD1 covers 8 bases. Per germline, CDR1 GTSNPN and CDR2 SVGIG (reference sequence). V dropped 3 bases and J dropped 1; count of bases not matched to a gene: 1. CDR3 length: 13 residues. The CDR3: CAWSGQGNTEAFF. The CDR3 DNA follows: TGTGCCTGGAGCGGACAGGGGAACACTGAAGCTTTCTTT. Variable domain in full (rest from reference TRBV30 and TRBJ1-1): SQTIHQWPATLVQPVGSPLSLECTVEGTSNPNLYWYRQAAGRGLQLLFYSVGIGQISSEVPQNLSASRPQDRQFILSSKKLLLSDSGFYLCAWSGQGNTEAFFGQGTRLTVV.

This chain connects TRBV20-1 to TRBJ1-5; a weak D match, TRBD1 (5 bases). This CDR3 has 14 amino acids. The germline V gene has CDR1 DFQATT and CDR2 SNEGSKA (reference sequence). V lost 3 bases, J lost 2 bases, and 11 bases lay in between. CDR3 DNA: TGCAGTGCTAGTCGGGGGTCGGGCAATCAGCCCCAGCATTTT. Its protein product is CSASRGSGNQPQHF.

V usage is TRBV15 and J usage is TRBJ2-1; 7 nucleotides match TRBD1. This CDR3 is 14 amino acids long. Germline-derived CDR1 and CDR2 are LNHNV and YYDKDF (reference sequence). The V gene end was trimmed by 5 bases and the J gene end by 9 bases; junction bases not matched to a gene: 10. CDR3 protein: CATSGAPGGSEQFF. The CDR3 DNA is TGTGCCACCAGCGGAGCACCAGGGGGTAGTGAGCAGTTCTTC.

The V and J genes are TRBV27 and TRBJ2-1, with 13 bases identical to TRBD2. With V trimmed by 5 bases and J by 6 bases, 10 bases remained unmatched. Looked up from germline, CDR1 is MNHEY and CDR2 is SMNVEV (reference sequence). The length of the CDR3 is 17 residues. For the CDR3, the DNA is TGTGCCAGCAGTCTCCGCATGGGACTAGCGGGATCCAATGAGCAGTTCTTC. Amino acid sequence: CASSLRMGLAGSNEQFF.

Points on this clone: The same CDR3 can be traced to other DNA sequences in this sample. The V call is TRBV7-2, the J call TRBJ1-5; 7 bases line up with TRBD1. V shed 5 bases, J shed 5 bases, and the junction held 3 bases outside the gene matches. CDR3 size: 13 residues. CDR1 and CDR2 (germline): SGHTA, FQGNSA. The CDR3 coding sequence is TGTGCCAGCAGCCGACAGGGCCATCAGCCCCAGCATTTT. This translates into CASSRQGHQPQHF.

This chain links TRBV5-5 with TRBJ1-5; a possible D gene is TRBD1 (5 bases). Germline CDR1 SGHKS, CDR2 YYEKEE (reference sequence). This CDR3 is 17 amino acids long. Trimming removed 0 bases from V and 4 bases from J, with 17 bases in between. CDR3 protein: CASSLGAGTVVNQPQHF. Written as DNA, the CDR3 is TGTGCCAGCAGCTTGGGAGCGGGGACGGTGGTTAATCAGCCCCAGCATTTT.

V and J are TRBV3-1 (or the pseudogene TRBV3-2) and TRBJ1-3, with TRBD1 as a possible D gene (6 bases). V was clipped by 3 bases and J by 2 bases, with 11 bases between them. From germline, CDR1 is LGHDT and CDR2 YNNKEL (reference sequence). This CDR3 region has 15 residues. The DNA of the CDR3 is TGTGCCAGCAGCCATGCACAGGGACCTGGAAACACCATATATTTT. Its translation: CASSHAQGPGNTIYF.

In its sample, this clone was seen once. This chain joins TRBV24-1 and TRBJ2-7; TRBD1 matches 8 bases. V gave up 4 bases and J gave up 2 bases; unmatched junction bases: 12. The CDR3 contains 17 residues. From germline, CDR1 is KGHDR and CDR2 SFDVKD. The CDR3 sequence: CATSDTGQGISPYEQYF. CDR3 coding DNA: TGTGCCACCAGTGACACCGGACAGGGTATCTCCCCCTACGAGCAGTACTTC.

V gene TRBV2 combines with J gene TRBJ1-1; 7 nucleotides agree with TRBD1. The J segment lost 4 bases and the V segment lost 5 bases, leaving 13 bases of the junction unmatched. The CDR3 covers 16 residues. CDR1 is SNHLY, CDR2 FYNNEI, per germline. CDR3 nucleotide sequence: TGTGCCAGCAGTTCCCCGGGACCAGGGGGGCCCACTGAAGCTTTCTTT. This codes for CASSSPGPGGPTEAFF. Full variable domain (missing parts from reference TRBV2 and TRBJ1-1): EPEVTQTPSHQVTQMGQEVILRCVPISNHLYFYWYRQILGQKVEFLVSFYNNEISEKSEIFDDQFSVERPDGSNFTLKIRSTKLEDSAMYFCASSSPGPGGPTEAFFGQGTRLTVV.

The chain is built from TRBV28 and TRBJ1-1; D is undetermined. This CDR3 comprises 13 residues. Germline CDR1 and CDR2: MDHEN and SYDVKM. V gave up 7 bases and J gave up 6 bases, with 15 bases separating them. CDR3 nucleotides: TGTGCCAGCATCATTCCGGGGTATCCTGAAGCTTTCTTT. Its translation is CASIIPGYPEAFF.

The rearrangement links TRBV4-1 to TRBJ2-2; TRBD1 might be the D (5 bases). Germline CDR1 is MGHRA and CDR2 is YSYEKL. CDR3 size: 16 residues. Trimming removed 0 bases at V and 1 base at J, with 9 bases between. CDR3 DNA: TGCGCCAGCAGCCAAGATCAGGGTCGGAACACCGGGGAGCTGTTTTTT. Amino acids: CASSQDQGRNTGELFF.

The chain links TRBV19 to TRBJ2-2, with D maybe TRBD1 (5 bases). The germline V gene has CDR1 LNHDA and CDR2 SQIVND (reference sequence). The CDR3 covers 16 residues. V was cut by 2 bases and J by 6 bases, with 16 bases left in between. CDR3 region: CASSIIRAATAGELFF. In DNA form, the CDR3 reads TGTGCCAGTAGTATAATCAGGGCCGCCACCGCCGGGGAGCTGTTTTTT.

J is TRBJ2-2 and V is TRBV4-1, with 10 bases identical to TRBD2. The CDR3 runs to 20 residues. V lost 4 bases, J lost 0 bases, and 14 bases stayed unmatched. CDR1 is MGHRA, CDR2 YSYEKL, per germline. CDR3 amino acids: CASSRSSPLAGDTNTGELFF. As DNA, the CDR3 is TGCGCCAGCAGCCGATCCTCCCCCCTAGCGGGGGACACGAACACCGGGGAGCTGTTTTTT.

The V call is TRBV24-1, the J call TRBJ2-5, with 7 bases identical to TRBD1. CDR1 is KGHDR and CDR2 is SFDVKD in the germline V gene. V lost 4 bases and J lost 6; bases outside the gene matches: 10. This CDR3 has 15 residues. The CDR3: CATSDRQGAGQTQYF. CDR3 nucleotides: TGTGCCACCAGTGACCGACAGGGTGCAGGCCAGACCCAGTACTTC.